Listed below are T cell receptor beta chains from one sample, sequenced in a study of blood T cell repertoires in COVID-19. Some clones are missing from TCRdb's copy, which holds only in-frame ones; the method was immunoSEQ multiplex PCR. Among about 150,000 clones listed, around nine tenths were seen once. Input material: peripheral blood. Source of these receptors: a human donor in a cohort sampled during active COVID-19. CDR3s include the opening cysteine and the closing phenylalanine or tryptophan. D genes are given only for firm matches. Not all rows give a size; the values are once, few, many and, for expanded clones, a class.

V gene: TRBV7-9
clone size: few
J gene: TRBJ2-7
D gene: TRBD1
CDR3 protein: CASSLGQFGEQYF
CDR3 DNA: TGTGCCAGCAGCTTGGGACAGTTCGGCGAGCAGTACTTC

V gene: TRBV5-1
clone size: .
J gene: TRBJ2-1
D gene: .
CDR3 protein: CASRIPGNEQFF
CDR3 DNA: TGCGCCAGCAGGATTCCGGGCAATGAGCAGTTCTTC

V gene: TRBV9
clone size: .
J gene: TRBJ2-5
D gene: TRBD1
CDR3 protein: CASSPGTGDRTQYF
CDR3 DNA: TGTGCCAGCTCCCCCGGGACAGGGGACAGGACCCAGTACTTC

V gene: TRBV9
clone size: .
J gene: TRBJ1-1
D gene: .
CDR3 protein: CASSGSGVMNTEAFF
CDR3 DNA: TGTGCCAGCAGCGGGAGCGGGGTTATGAACACTGAAGCTTTCTTT

V gene: TRBV7-9
clone size: .
J gene: TRBJ2-3
D gene: TRBD1
CDR3 protein: CASSLATGGAGDTQYF
CDR3 DNA: TGTGCCAGCAGCTTAGCGACAGGGGGCGCGGGGGATACGCAGTATTTT

V gene: TRBV7-2
clone size: .
J gene: TRBJ2-3
D gene: .
CDR3 protein: CASSWRAAGSTDTQYF
CDR3 DNA: TGTGCCAGCAGCTGGAGAGCGGCCGGAAGCACAGATACGCAGTATTTT

V gene: TRBV5-1
clone size: .
J gene: TRBJ2-7
D gene: TRBD2
CDR3 protein: CASSRTSGTSNSYEQYF
CDR3 DNA: TGCGCCAGCAGCCGGACTAGTGGTACCTCCAACTCCTACGAGCAGTACTTC

V gene: TRBV28
clone size: .
J gene: TRBJ1-5
D gene: .
CDR3 protein: CASSLRTVNNQPQHF
CDR3 DNA: TGTGCCAGCAGTTTAAGGACAGTAAACAATCAGCCCCAGCATTTT

V gene: TRBV11-1
clone size: .
J gene: TRBJ1-1
D gene: TRBD1
CDR3 protein: CASSHVRGRGAEAFF
CDR3 DNA: TGTGCCAGCAGCCACGTCAGGGGGCGCGGGGCTGAAGCTTTCTTT

V gene: TRBV11-2
clone size: few
J gene: TRBJ2-2
D gene: .
CDR3 protein: CASSLANGELFF
CDR3 DNA: TGTGCCAGCAGCTTAGCAAACGGGGAGCTGTTTTTT

V gene: TRBV6-2/TRBV6-3
clone size: .
J gene: TRBJ2-5
D gene: TRBD1
CDR3 protein: CASSYTWLTGGVKTQYF
CDR3 DNA: TGTGCCAGCAGTTACACCTGGCTTACAGGGGGCGTGAAGACCCAGTACTTC

V gene: TRBV18
clone size: .
J gene: TRBJ1-1
D gene: .
CDR3 protein: CASSPSTDRTNTEAFF
CDR3 DNA: TGTGCCAGCTCACCCAGCACAGACAGGACGAACACTGAAGCTTTCTTT

V gene: TRBV12-5
clone size: .
J gene: TRBJ1-2
D gene: .
CDR3 protein: CASSLGEDGYTF
CDR3 DNA: TGTGCTAGTTCACTGGGGGAGGATGGCTACACCTTC

V gene: TRBV4-3
clone size: .
J gene: TRBJ2-3
D gene: .
CDR3 protein: CASSQEGRIRGGSGDTQYF
CDR3 DNA: TGCGCCAGCAGCCAAGAAGGGCGCATTAGGGGGGGGAGTGGAGATACGCAGTATTTT

V gene: TRBV11-2
clone size: .
J gene: TRBJ2-2
D gene: .
CDR3 protein: CATLWPPTGELFF
CDR3 DNA: TGTGCCACCCTTTGGCCCCCAACCGGGGAGCTGTTTTTT

V gene: TRBV5-1
clone size: .
J gene: TRBJ2-6
D gene: TRBD1
CDR3 protein: CASSFLGTGDSGANVLTF
CDR3 DNA: TGCGCCAGCAGCTTTTTAGGGACAGGGGACTCTGGGGCCAACGTCCTGACTTTC

V gene: TRBV6-1
clone size: .
J gene: TRBJ2-5
D gene: .
CDR3 protein: CASSEEGGETQYF
CDR3 DNA: TGTGCCAGCAGTGAAGAAGGAGGGGAGACCCAGTACTTC

V gene: TRBV18
clone size: .
J gene: TRBJ2-7
D gene: TRBD1
CDR3 protein: CASSLNLEGGQGEEQYF
CDR3 DNA: TGTGCCAGCTCACTGAATCTTGAAGGGGGACAGGGTGAAGAGCAGTACTTC

V gene: TRBV30
clone size: .
J gene: TRBJ1-5
D gene: TRBD1
CDR3 protein: CAWGQGGRQPQHF
CDR3 DNA: TGTGCCTGGGGACAGGGAGGGAGGCAGCCCCAGCATTTT

V gene: TRBV7-2
clone size: .
J gene: TRBJ2-5
D gene: TRBD1
CDR3 protein: CASSLRGQGETQYF
CDR3 DNA: TGTGCCAGCAGCTTAAGAGGACAGGGAGAGACCCAGTACTTC

V gene: TRBV6-1
clone size: .
J gene: TRBJ2-3
D gene: .
CDR3 protein: CASSEGGGTDTQYF
CDR3 DNA: TGTGCCAGCAGTGAAGGGGGAGGCACAGATACGCAGTATTTT

V gene: TRBV30
clone size: .
J gene: TRBJ2-6
D gene: .
CDR3 protein: CAGGRSGANVLTF
CDR3 DNA: TGTGCCGGGGGGAGGTCTGGGGCCAACGTCCTGACTTTC

V gene: TRBV19
clone size: .
J gene: TRBJ2-3
D gene: TRBD2
CDR3 protein: CASSTLAGVPPDTQYF
CDR3 DNA: TGTGCCAGTAGTACGTTAGCGGGAGTCCCCCCAGATACGCAGTATTTT

V gene: TRBV28
clone size: .
J gene: TRBJ1-1
D gene: .
CDR3 protein: CASITQGHAAEAFF
CDR3 DNA: TGTGCCAGCATCACACAGGGACACGCCGCTGAAGCTTTCTTT

V gene: TRBV7-2
clone size: .
J gene: TRBJ2-3
D gene: TRBD2
CDR3 protein: CASSSRAGGSRDTQYF
CDR3 DNA: TGTGCCAGCAGCTCCCGAGCGGGAGGAAGTAGAGATACGCAGTATTTT

V gene: TRBV7-3
clone size: .
J gene: TRBJ1-1
D gene: TRBD1
CDR3 protein: CASSPGQGFTEAFF
CDR3 DNA: TGTGCCAGCAGCCCCGGACAGGGTTTCACTGAAGCTTTCTTT

V gene: TRBV28
clone size: .
J gene: TRBJ1-1
D gene: .
CDR3 protein: CASSFSGSGTEAFF
CDR3 DNA: TGTGCCAGCAGTTTTTCGGGAAGTGGGACTGAAGCTTTCTTT

V gene: TRBV18
clone size: .
J gene: TRBJ2-5
D gene: .
CDR3 protein: CASSQQGRETQYF
CDR3 DNA: TGTGCCAGCTCACAACAGGGAAGAGAGACCCAGTACTTC

V gene: TRBV7-8
clone size: once
J gene: TRBJ2-3
D gene: .
CDR3 protein: CASSTYTDTQYF
CDR3 DNA: TGTGCCAGCAGCACATACACAGATACGCAGTATTTT

V gene: TRBV19
clone size: .
J gene: TRBJ1-2
D gene: .
CDR3 protein: CASSVRRVNGYTF
CDR3 DNA: TGTGCCAGTAGTGTCCGCCGCGTGAATGGCTACACCTTC

V gene: TRBV5-1
clone size: .
J gene: TRBJ2-5
D gene: .
CDR3 protein: CASSLVGGLQETQYF
CDR3 DNA: TGCGCCAGCAGCTTGGTGGGGGGTCTTCAAGAGACCCAGTACTTC

V gene: TRBV9
clone size: .
J gene: TRBJ1-1
D gene: TRBD1
CDR3 protein: CASSVAGGSTEAFF
CDR3 DNA: TGTGCCAGCAGCGTAGCAGGGGGGAGCACTGAAGCTTTCTTT

V gene: TRBV18
clone size: .
J gene: TRBJ2-1
D gene: .
CDR3 protein: CASSFDTSSYNEQFF
CDR3 DNA: TGTGCCAGCTCATTCGACACGAGCTCCTACAATGAGCAGTTCTTC

V gene: TRBV4-1
clone size: few
J gene: TRBJ1-5
D gene: .
CDR3 protein: CASSYYSNQPQHF
CDR3 DNA: TGCGCCAGCAGCTACTATAGCAATCAGCCCCAGCATTTT

V gene: TRBV10-2
clone size: .
J gene: TRBJ2-1
D gene: .
CDR3 protein: CASAGRSSSYNEQFF
CDR3 DNA: TGCGCCAGCGCTGGCAGGTCGAGCTCCTACAATGAGCAGTTCTTC

V gene: TRBV7-9
clone size: .
J gene: TRBJ2-7
D gene: TRBD1
CDR3 protein: CASSLLLTGTGDEQYF
CDR3 DNA: TGTGCCAGCAGCTTACTACTTACCGGGACAGGGGACGAGCAGTACTTC

V gene: TRBV6-6
clone size: .
J gene: TRBJ2-7
D gene: .
CDR3 protein: CASSGQFEQYF
CDR3 DNA: TGTGCCAGCAGCGGACAGTTCGAGCAGTACTTC

V gene: TRBV2
clone size: once
J gene: TRBJ2-3
D gene: .
CDR3 protein: CASSITQEDTQYF
CDR3 DNA: TGTGCCAGCAGCATTACACAGGAAGATACGCAGTATTTT

V gene: TRBV9
clone size: .
J gene: TRBJ1-4
D gene: .
CDR3 protein: CASSAGFTNEKLFF
CDR3 DNA: TGTGCCAGCAGTGCAGGGTTTACTAATGAAAAACTGTTTTTT

V gene: TRBV7-2
clone size: .
J gene: TRBJ2-5
D gene: .
CDR3 protein: CASSLGLAETQYF
CDR3 DNA: TGTGCCAGCAGCTTAGGTCTAGCGGAGACCCAGTACTTC

V gene: TRBV10-1
clone size: .
J gene: TRBJ2-5
D gene: TRBD2
CDR3 protein: CASATSRSKETQYF
CDR3 DNA: TGCGCCAGTGCGACTAGCCGGAGCAAAGAGACCCAGTACTTC

V gene: TRBV27
clone size: .
J gene: TRBJ1-2
D gene: .
CDR3 protein: CASSFSPASVGQFYGYTF
CDR3 DNA: TGTGCCAGCAGTTTTAGTCCGGCGAGTGTTGGGCAGTTCTATGGCTACACCTTC

V gene: TRBV7-8
clone size: .
J gene: TRBJ1-6
D gene: .
CDR3 protein: CASSSRQHNSPLHF
CDR3 DNA: TGTGCCAGCAGCTCACGACAGCATAATTCACCCCTCCACTTT

V gene: TRBV9
clone size: .
J gene: TRBJ2-5
D gene: .
CDR3 protein: CASSPSSGGQETQYF
CDR3 DNA: TGTGCCAGCAGCCCGAGTTCAGGAGGGCAAGAGACCCAGTACTTC

V gene: TRBV6-2/TRBV6-3
clone size: .
J gene: TRBJ1-1
D gene: .
CDR3 protein: CASNPVGQGNTEAFF
CDR3 DNA: TGTGCCAGCAACCCTGTAGGGCAGGGGAACACTGAAGCTTTCTTT

V gene: TRBV28
clone size: .
J gene: TRBJ1-1
D gene: TRBD1
CDR3 protein: CASSSVGRGRENTEAFF
CDR3 DNA: TGTGCCAGCAGTTCCGTAGGCAGGGGGCGCGAGAACACTGAAGCTTTCTTT

V gene: TRBV7-2
clone size: .
J gene: TRBJ1-1
D gene: .
CDR3 protein: CASSLRGSGEKAFF
CDR3 DNA: TGTGCCAGCAGCCTAAGGGGTAGTGGGGAAAAAGCTTTCTTT

V gene: TRBV27
clone size: .
J gene: TRBJ1-3
D gene: TRBD1
CDR3 protein: CASSPSLYVLGGHSGNTIYF
CDR3 DNA: TGTGCCAGCAGCCCATCTCTTTATGTGTTAGGGGGCCACTCTGGAAACACCATATATTTT

V gene: TRBV4-3
clone size: .
J gene: TRBJ2-5
D gene: TRBD2
CDR3 protein: CASSQGTSGGSEETQYF
CDR3 DNA: TGCGCCAGCAGCCAGGGGACTAGCGGGGGGTCGGAAGAGACCCAGTACTTC

V gene: TRBV7-3
clone size: .
J gene: TRBJ2-5
D gene: TRBD1
CDR3 protein: CASSPDRGYQETQYF
CDR3 DNA: TGTGCCAGCAGCCCCGACAGGGGATACCAAGAGACCCAGTACTTC

V gene: TRBV30
clone size: .
J gene: TRBJ1-1
D gene: TRBD1
CDR3 protein: CAWNTGGTEAFF
CDR3 DNA: TGTGCCTGGAACACAGGGGGCACTGAAGCTTTCTTT